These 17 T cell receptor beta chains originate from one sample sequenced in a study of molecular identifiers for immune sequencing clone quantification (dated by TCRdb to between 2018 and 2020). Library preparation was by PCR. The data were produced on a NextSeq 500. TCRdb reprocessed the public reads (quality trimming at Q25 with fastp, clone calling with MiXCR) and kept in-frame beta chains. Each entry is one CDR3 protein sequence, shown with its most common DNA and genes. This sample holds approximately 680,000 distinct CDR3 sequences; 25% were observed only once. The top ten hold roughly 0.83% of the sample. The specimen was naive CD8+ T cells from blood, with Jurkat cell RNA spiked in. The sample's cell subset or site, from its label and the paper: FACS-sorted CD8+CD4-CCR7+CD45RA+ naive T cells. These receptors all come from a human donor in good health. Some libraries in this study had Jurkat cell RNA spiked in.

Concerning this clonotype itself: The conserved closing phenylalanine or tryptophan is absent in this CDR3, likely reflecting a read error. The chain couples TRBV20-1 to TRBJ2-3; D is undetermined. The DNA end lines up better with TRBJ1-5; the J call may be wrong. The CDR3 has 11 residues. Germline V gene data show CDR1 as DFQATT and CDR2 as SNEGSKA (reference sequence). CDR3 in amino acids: CSASVIDTQHS. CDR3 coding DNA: TGCAGTGCTAGTGTGATCGATACGCAGCATTCT.

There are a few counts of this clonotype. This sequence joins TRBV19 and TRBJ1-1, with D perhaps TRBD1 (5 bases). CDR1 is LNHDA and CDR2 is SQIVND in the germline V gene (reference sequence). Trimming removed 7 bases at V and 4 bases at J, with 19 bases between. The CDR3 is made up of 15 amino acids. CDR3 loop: CASTNGVVGATEAFF. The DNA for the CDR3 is TGTGCCAGTACTAATGGAGTGGTTGGGGCCACTGAAGCTTTCTTT. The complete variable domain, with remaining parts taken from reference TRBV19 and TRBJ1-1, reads DGGITQSPKYLFRKEGQNVTLSCEQNLNHDAMYWYRQDPGQGLRLIYYSQIVNDFQKGDIAEGYSVSREKKESFPLTVTSAQKNPTAFYLCASTNGVVGATEAFFGQGTRLTVV.

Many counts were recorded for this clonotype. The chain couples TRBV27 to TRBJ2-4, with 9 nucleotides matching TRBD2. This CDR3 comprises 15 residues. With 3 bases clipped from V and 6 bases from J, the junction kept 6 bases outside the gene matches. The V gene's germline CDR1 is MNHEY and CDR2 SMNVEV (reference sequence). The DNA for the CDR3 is TGTGCCAGCAGTTTGGCGGGAGGGCCTGGAAACATTCAGTACTTC. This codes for CASSLAGGPGNIQYF.

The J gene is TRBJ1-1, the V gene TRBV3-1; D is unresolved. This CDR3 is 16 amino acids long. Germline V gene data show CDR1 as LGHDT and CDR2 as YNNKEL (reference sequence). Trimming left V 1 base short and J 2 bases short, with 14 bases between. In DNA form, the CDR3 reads TGTGCCAGCAGCCAAGTTTCCTGGAGCCTAAACACTGAAGCTTTCTTT. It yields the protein CASSQVSWSLNTEAFF.

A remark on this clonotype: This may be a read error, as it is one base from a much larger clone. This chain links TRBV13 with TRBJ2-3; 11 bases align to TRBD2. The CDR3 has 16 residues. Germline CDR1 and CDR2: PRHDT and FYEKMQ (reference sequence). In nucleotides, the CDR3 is TGTGCCAGCAGCTTAGGGGCTAGCGGGAGGACAGATACGCGGTATTTT. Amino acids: CASSLGASGRTDTRYF.

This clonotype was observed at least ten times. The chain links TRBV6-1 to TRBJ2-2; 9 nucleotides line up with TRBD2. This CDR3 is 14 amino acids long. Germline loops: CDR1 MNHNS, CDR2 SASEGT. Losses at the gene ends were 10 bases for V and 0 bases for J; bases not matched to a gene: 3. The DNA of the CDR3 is TGTGCCACTGCGGGGGGGACGAACACCGGGGAGCTGTTTTTT. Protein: CATAGGTNTGELFF.

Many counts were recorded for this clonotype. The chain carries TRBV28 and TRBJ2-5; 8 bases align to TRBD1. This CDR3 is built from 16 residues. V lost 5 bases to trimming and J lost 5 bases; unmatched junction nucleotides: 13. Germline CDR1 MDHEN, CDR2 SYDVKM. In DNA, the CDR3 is TGTGCCAGCAGTGCCGGACAGGGTGGGGGTGAGGAGACCCAGTACTTC. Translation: CASSAGQGGGEETQYF.

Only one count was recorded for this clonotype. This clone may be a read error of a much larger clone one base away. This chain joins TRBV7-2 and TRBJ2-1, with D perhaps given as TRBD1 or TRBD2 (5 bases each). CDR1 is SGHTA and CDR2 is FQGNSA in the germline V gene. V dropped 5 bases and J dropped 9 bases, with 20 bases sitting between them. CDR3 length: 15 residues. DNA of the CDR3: TGTGCCAGCAGCCGGGGACCGTTCTTTCCCCCTGAGCAGTTCTTC. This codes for CASSRGPFFPPEQFF. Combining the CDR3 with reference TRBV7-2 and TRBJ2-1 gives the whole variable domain GAGVSQSPSNKVTEKGKDVELRCDPISGHTALYWYRQSLGQGLEFLIYFQGNSAPDKSGLPSDRFSAERTGGSVSTLTIQRTQQEDSAVYLCASSRGPFFPPEQFFGPGTRLTVL.

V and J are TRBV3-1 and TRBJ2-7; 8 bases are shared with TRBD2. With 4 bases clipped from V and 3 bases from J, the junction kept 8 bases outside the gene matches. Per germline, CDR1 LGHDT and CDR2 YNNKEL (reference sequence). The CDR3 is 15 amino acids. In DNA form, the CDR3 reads TGTGCCAGCAGCCCGATAGCGGGATCCAGCTACGAGCAGTACTTC. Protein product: CASSPIAGSSYEQYF.

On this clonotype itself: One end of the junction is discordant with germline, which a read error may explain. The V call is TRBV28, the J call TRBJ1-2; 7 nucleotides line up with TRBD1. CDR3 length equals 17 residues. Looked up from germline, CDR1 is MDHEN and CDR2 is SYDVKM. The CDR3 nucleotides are TGTGTCAGCAGGGCCCTGGGGACAGATGCCTTATACTATGGCTACACATTC. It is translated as CVSRALGTDALYYGYTF.

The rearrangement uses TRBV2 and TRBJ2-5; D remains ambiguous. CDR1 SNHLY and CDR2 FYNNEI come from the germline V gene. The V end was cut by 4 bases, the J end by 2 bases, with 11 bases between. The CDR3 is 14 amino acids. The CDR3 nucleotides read TGTGCCAGCAGTGCCTGGGAAAAACAAGAGACCCAGTACTTC. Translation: CASSAWEKQETQYF.

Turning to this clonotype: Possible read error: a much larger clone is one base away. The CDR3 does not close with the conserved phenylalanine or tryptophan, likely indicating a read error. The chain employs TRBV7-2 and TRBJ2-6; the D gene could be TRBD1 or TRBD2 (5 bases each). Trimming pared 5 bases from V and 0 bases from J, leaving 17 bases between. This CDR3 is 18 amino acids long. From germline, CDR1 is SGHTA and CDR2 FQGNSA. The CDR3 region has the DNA TGTGCCAGCAGCCCCGAGACGGGACCCTTCTCTGGGGCCAACGTCCTGACTCTC. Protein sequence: CASSPETGPFSGANVLTL.

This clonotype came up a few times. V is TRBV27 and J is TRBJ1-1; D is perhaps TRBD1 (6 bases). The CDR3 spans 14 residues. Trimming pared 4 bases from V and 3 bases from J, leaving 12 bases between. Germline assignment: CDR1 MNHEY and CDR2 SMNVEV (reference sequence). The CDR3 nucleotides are TGTGCCAGCAGTTCCTACAGGGAGGACACTGAAGCTTTCTTT. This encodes CASSSYREDTEAFF.

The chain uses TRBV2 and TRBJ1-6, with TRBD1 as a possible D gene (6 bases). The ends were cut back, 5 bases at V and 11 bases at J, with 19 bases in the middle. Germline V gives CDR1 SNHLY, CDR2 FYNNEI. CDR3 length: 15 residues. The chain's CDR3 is CASSRGQPGDPPLHF. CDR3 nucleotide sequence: TGTGCCAGCAGTAGAGGACAGCCGGGGGATCCACCCCTCCACTTT.

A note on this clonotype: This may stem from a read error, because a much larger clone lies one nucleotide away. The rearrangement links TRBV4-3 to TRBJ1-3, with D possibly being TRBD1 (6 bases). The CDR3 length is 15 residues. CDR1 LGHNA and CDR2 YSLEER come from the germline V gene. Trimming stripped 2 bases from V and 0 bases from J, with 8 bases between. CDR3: CASSQQGSSGNTIYF. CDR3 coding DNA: TGCGCCAGCAGCCAACAGGGGAGCTCTGGAAACACCATATATTTT.

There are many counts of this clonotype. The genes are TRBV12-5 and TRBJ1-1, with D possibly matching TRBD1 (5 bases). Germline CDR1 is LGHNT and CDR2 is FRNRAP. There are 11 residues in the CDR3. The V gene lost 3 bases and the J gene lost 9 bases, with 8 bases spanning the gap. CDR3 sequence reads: CASGFMGQAFF. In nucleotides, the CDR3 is TGTGCTAGTGGTTTCATGGGGCAAGCTTTCTTT.

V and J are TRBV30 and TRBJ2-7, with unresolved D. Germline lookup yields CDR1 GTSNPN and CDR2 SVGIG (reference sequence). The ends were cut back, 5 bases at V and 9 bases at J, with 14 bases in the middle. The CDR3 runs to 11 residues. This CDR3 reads CAWGLDPRQYF. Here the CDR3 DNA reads TGTGCCTGGGGGCTGGACCCGCGGCAGTACTTC.